This T cell receptor beta chain was documented in a study of T cell responses to AZD1222 COVID-19 vaccine. Study outcomes and limitations: There were vaccine-associated CD4 TCRs across spike, dominant at 160-218 and 743-854. Unmutated variant regions reportedly attract nearly half of all spike-specific TCRs.

About this clone itself: Antigen: not known.

Sequencing was performed with immunoSEQ multiplex PCR; in TCRdb, only in-frame clones are kept and a portion is missing. This table has about 180,000 clones, 80% to 95% appearing once. CDR1 and CDR2 (germline): MDHEN, SYDVKM. Germline trimming cut 8 bases from V and 3 bases from J; bases unmatched to any gene: 7. This CDR3 comprises 13 residues. The chain recombines TRBV28 with TRBJ2-7, with 7 bases matching TRBD2. The material sequenced was peripheral blood, taken 28 days after the second dose of the MenACWY control vaccine. The receptor was derived from an adult who received the MenACWY meningococcal vaccine as a control. CDR3 sequence (DNA): TGTGCCAGCGCACCGGGGACTAACTACGAGCAGTACTTC. Translated: CASAPGTNYEQYF.